This T cell receptor beta chain was profiled in a study of cytomegalovirus exposure and HLA in healthy donors (TCRdb year 2017). Broadly, across the study: In an earlier analysis of around 540 of the donors, about 270 Gb of sequence data and 117 million unique TCR beta sequences from about 179 million T cells were reported. An early release that covered fewer than 750 HLA-typed donors contained approximately 320 gigabases of sequencing data and roughly 84 million unique TCR sequences. Of the approximately 400 genotyped donors, around 81% fell in the genetic ancestry cluster associated with self-reported Caucasian donors. The aim of the study was to test whether cataloging public T cell receptors could identify signatures of past pathogen exposure. The study used immunosequencing to profile the T cell repertoires of under 700 subjects and linked those repertoires to cytomegalovirus serostatus. In addition to the first cohort of about 650 subjects, a separate validation cohort of about 120 different subjects was used. To predict cytomegalovirus infection status, the study combined high-throughput TCR immunosequencing, statistical association of individual TCRs with disease status, and machine learning. A later analysis re-examined previously published TCR beta repertoires from about 670 donors and added high-resolution HLA genotyping to investigate patterns of TCR occurrence. Rather than drawing on any new phenotypic data, the later analysis identified candidate immune exposures from TCR beta sequences and the way those sequences occurred across donors. In an earlier analysis of 500 to 650 of the donors, high-throughput TCR beta sequencing was used to judge whether each TCR beta V gene segment behaved as functional or pseudogenic. Alongside the repertoire data, information on donor age, sex, ethnicity and CMV serostatus was compiled. A later genetic analysis took genome-wide SNP genotypes for about 65% of the 666 donors and used that subset as a discovery cohort. Every discovery cohort repertoire had been produced on one sequencing platform. HLA typing covered class I and class II loci at four-digit resolution. The number of donors typed differed by locus, with 629-630 for A, B, C, DRB1 and DQB1, about 500 for DQA1, some 570 for DPA1, and some 450 for DPB1. Five DR-DQ haplotypes were treated as single units for association and clustering because of strong linkage in the cohort. On average, roughly 250,000 unique TCR beta nucleotide sequences were sequenced per donor among 300 to 500 genotyped donors of the cohort, with roughly 20% of those sequences being non-productive. What the research found in general, with its limitations: A total of 150 to 200 TCR beta chains were listed by the study as associated with cytomegalovirus. In vitro tests confirmed that three of the cytomegalovirus-associated TCR beta chains recognize cytomegalovirus antigens. The classifier was reported to diagnose cytomegalovirus status with high specificity and sensitivity in both the original and validation cohorts. Because HLA typing was unavailable for some donors at each locus, only the typed subset was used in association tests. A cluster of highly shared sequence variants was judged likely to be a technical artifact of the sequencing pipeline. In this cohort, only TCR beta chains were sequenced, and detectable features were limited by the absence of alpha or paired-chain data. In a later analysis, HLA-associated TCR beta chains were found to be more clonally expanded and to have lower generation probabilities than equally common non-associated chains. According to the authors, the approach could potentially be generalized to other disease states and immunological phenotypes. In an earlier analysis of under 600 of the donors, most TCR beta V segments were observed in productive rearrangements about 87% or about 30% of the time, broadly matching IMGT annotations. Roughly uniform sequencing depth across donors was assumed in presence/absence analyses, although this assumption may not hold. In a later analysis, TCR association rates were found to vary across HLA loci, with the most associated TCRs seen for DRB1 alleles and the fewest for HLA-C alleles. Strong co-occurrence of HLA alleles, especially DR and DQ, made assigning TCR associations to individual alleles difficult. Some IMGT-functional V segments, including TRBV6-2 and TRBV6-3, could not be told apart with the 87-base-pair reads, so those segments were excluded. Because counts were too low, roughly 18 rarely observed V segments, including chromosome 9 orphons, were left out of the earlier analysis of over 550 of the donors. An association between a missense DCLRE1C variant and V-gene and J-gene trimming of TCR beta chains was found in a later genetic analysis and replicated in an independent cohort. CMV serostatus was the only immune exposure information available for the cohort. A later analysis found that most CMV-associated TCR beta chains appeared HLA-restricted, with HLA associations seemingly driven largely by CMV exposure. A later analysis reported that several top co-occurrence clusters appeared linked to parvovirus B19, influenza, CMV and Epstein-Barr virus. In a later genetic analysis, fewer N-insertions in productive TCRs were reported among donors in an Asian-associated ancestry cluster than the roughly 640-donor mean. Specific HLA alleles were associated with 15,000 to 20,000 TCR beta sequences at a false discovery rate of 0.05 in a later analysis. Most TCR sequences were observed very rarely across donors, whereas some public TCRs were present in many individuals. Linkage disequilibrium might explain the correlated functional status among segregating V segments, but an unknown experimental factor could not be excluded. A further reported finding was that TCR beta sequences accurately predicted the HLA-A and HLA-B alleles for most subjects in the first cohort.

To note about this clone: This receptor's antigen is unknown. No much larger clone is present one base from it, and per-base qualities are unavailable.

Libraries were constructed by the immunoSEQ multiplex PCR assay. For the multiplex PCR, a mixture combining 60 forward primers for TCR Vbeta segments and 13 reverse primers for TCR Jbeta segments was used. Amplification of the CDR3 region of rearranged TCR beta genes was performed with a multiplex PCR assay on genomic DNA. On the Illumina HiSeq System, the amplified TCR beta libraries were sequenced as 87-base-pair reads. The paper's processing steps were these. Across the roughly 640 repertoires, a later analysis counted about 81 million unique TCR beta chains, some 11 million of which were shared by at least two donors. Raw reads were error-corrected and collapsed into unique sequences with a nearest-neighbor algorithm that merged closely related sequences to remove PCR and sequencing errors. V, D and J gene segments were assigned by aligning CDR3 sequences to IMGT reference sequences. For a sequence to be retained, a match of at least six nucleotides was required to both a V gene segment and a J gene segment. Rearrangements were classified as productive when the CDR3 lacked stop codons and remained in frame with V and J, and all other rearrangements were classified as non-productive. Following IMGT convention, CDR3 was defined as the stretch from the second conserved V-encoded cysteine up to the conserved J-encoded phenylalanine. Sequences without an unambiguous match to a single V gene segment were excluded from the earlier analysis of several hundred of the donors. An earlier analysis of fewer than 750 of the donors classified V segments as functional when productive rearrangements were above 56.7% and as segregating when the standard deviation between donors was above 5%. A statistical classification framework was developed to diagnose cytomegalovirus status using the catalog of TCR beta chain sequences. V and J gene assignment, in a later analysis, came from comparing TCR nucleotide sequences with IMGT/GENE-DB human TR gene sequences. Using the TCRdist pipeline, a later analysis assigned CDR3 sequences along with most-parsimonious VDJ recombination scenarios. In a later analysis, each TCR beta chain was defined by its CDR3 amino acid sequence together with its V-gene family, and reads lacking a unique V-gene family were excluded. To address suspected cross-contamination and a sequencing artifact, a later analysis removed 550 to 750 highly shared, low-generation-probability nucleotide sequences. For each public chain, a later analysis derived a clonal expansion index from normalized ranks of inferred template counts within each repertoire. In a later analysis, generation probabilities were computed using a VDJ recombination model fitted to out-of-frame rearrangements, and the results were checked against IGoR. In a later analysis, hypergeometric tests were used to score TCR-TCR, TCR-HLA and TCR-CMV co-occurrence, with a repertoire-size bias correction applied to TCR pairs. A later analysis estimated false discovery rates by permuting HLA or CMV assignments 20 times. In a later analysis, co-occurring TCRs were grouped using DBSCAN, and TCRdist sequence similarity was added for clustering within HLA-allele-positive subsets. Repertoires with fewer than 30,000 or more than 120,000 public chains, plus five repertoires with anomalous nucleotide sharing, were excluded from co-occurrence clustering. TCRdb obtained this table from immuneACCESS and retained in-frame rearrangements with V and J assigned. These tables miss some clones; where compared with another copy, unresolved V genes account for less than half of the shortfall, and the remainder is unexplained. V and J calls and clone size are as listed in that table; D and trimming were resolved from the DNA. For this sample there are more than 95,000 clones; less than 85% appear just once. The ten top clones hold 5% to 6.5% of the sample.

From the cysteine up to the phenylalanine, the CDR3 has a length of 14 residues. Only the CDR3 region is kept as DNA, spanning 42 bases read in frame from base 1. The germline V gene (reference sequence) supplies CDR1 LNHDA and CDR2 SQIVND. V lost 10 bases and J lost 5 bases, and the count of bases not matched to a germline gene is 9. The cohort consisted of some 670 healthy bone marrow donors. All cohort members were sampled while nominally healthy, although unrecorded immune exposures were likely present. The donor tested CMV seropositive and was one of the 289 seropositive cohort members. A peripheral blood sample was provided by each donor, and peripheral blood mononuclear cells were used for TCR beta sequencing. Genomic DNA was extracted from the blood cell samples with the Qiagen DNeasy Blood Extraction Kit.

Sequenced material: PBMCs. This clonotype originated in a woman between 18 and 30 years old in good health and CMV-seropositive. The receptor chain draws on TRBV19 and TRBJ2-7; a stretch of 12 junction bases matches TRBD1. For the CDR3, the sequence is CATERGTGGNEQYF. In nucleotides, the sequence is TGTGCCACCGAACGCGGGACAGGGGGCAACGAGCAGTACTTC.